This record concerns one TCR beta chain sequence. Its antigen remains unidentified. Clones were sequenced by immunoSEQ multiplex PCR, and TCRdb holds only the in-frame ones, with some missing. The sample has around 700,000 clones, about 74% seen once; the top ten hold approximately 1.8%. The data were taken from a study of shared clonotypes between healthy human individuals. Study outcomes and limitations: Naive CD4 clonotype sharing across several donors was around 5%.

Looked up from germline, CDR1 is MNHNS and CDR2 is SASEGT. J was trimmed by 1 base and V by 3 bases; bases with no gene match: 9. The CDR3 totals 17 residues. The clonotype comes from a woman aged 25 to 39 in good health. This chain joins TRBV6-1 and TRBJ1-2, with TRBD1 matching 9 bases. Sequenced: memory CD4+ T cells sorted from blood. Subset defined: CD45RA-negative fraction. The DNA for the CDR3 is TGTGCCAGCAGTGATCAGGGACAGGGACCATTTAACTATGGCTACACCTTC. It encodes CASSDQGQGPFNYGYTF.